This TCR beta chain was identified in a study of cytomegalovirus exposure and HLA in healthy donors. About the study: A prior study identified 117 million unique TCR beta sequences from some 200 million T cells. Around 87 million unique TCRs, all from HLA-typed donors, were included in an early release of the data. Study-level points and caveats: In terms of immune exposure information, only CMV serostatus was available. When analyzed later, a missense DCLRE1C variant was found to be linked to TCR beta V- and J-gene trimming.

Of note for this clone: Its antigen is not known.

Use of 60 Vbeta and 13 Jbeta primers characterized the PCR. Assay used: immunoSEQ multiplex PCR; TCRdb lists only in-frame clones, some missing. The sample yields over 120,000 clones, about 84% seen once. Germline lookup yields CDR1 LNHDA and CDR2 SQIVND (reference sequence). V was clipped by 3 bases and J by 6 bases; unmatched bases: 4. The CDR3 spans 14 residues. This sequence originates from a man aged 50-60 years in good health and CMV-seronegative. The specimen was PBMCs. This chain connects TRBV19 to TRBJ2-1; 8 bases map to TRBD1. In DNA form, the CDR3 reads TGTGCCAGTAGTATCCACGGGACAGGCAATGAGCAGTTCTTC. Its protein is CASSIHGTGNEQFF.